Listed below are T cell receptor beta chains from one sample, sequenced in a study of PD-L1 blockade in urothelial cancer. Sequencing used immunoSEQ multiplex PCR; TCRdb keeps in-frame clones, though not all of them. The sample shows 35,000 to 45,000 clones, roughly nine tenths of them seen only once. Sequences were derived from PBMCs, sampled around atezolizumab (anti-PD-L1) treatment. Receptor source: a man aged 65 to 85 with urothelial cancer. CDR3s include the opening cysteine and the closing phenylalanine or tryptophan. Each record gives: clone size, V gene, J gene, D gene, CDR3 DNA, CDR3 protein. D genes are given only for firm matches. Expanded clones get a size class; other rows say once, few or many, or leave the size out.

clone_size: -; v_call: TRBV5-6; j_call: TRBJ2-2; d_call: TRBD1; cdr3_nt: TGTGCCAGCAGCTTGGACAGGGGGAACGTCCGGAACACCGGGGAGCTGTTTTTT; cdr3_aa: CASSLDRGNVRNTGELFF
clone_size: -; v_call: TRBV28; j_call: TRBJ2-1; d_call: -; cdr3_nt: TGTGCCAGCAGACCATCTAGCGTTGGCTCCTACAATGAGCAGTTCTTC; cdr3_aa: CASRPSSVGSYNEQFF
clone_size: once; v_call: TRBV29-1; j_call: TRBJ2-2; d_call: -; cdr3_nt: TGCAGCGTTGGGGTAGCGGTAACCGGGGAGCTGTTTTTT; cdr3_aa: CSVGVAVTGELFF
clone_size: once; v_call: TRBV2; j_call: TRBJ2-7; d_call: -; cdr3_nt: TGTGCCAGCAGTGAACAAGGTCCCAGGTACGAGCAGTACTTC; cdr3_aa: CASSEQGPRYEQYF
clone_size: -; v_call: TRBV6-5; j_call: TRBJ2-7; d_call: TRBD2; cdr3_nt: TGTGCCAGCAGTCGACTAGCAGCTGCCTACGAGCAGTACTTC; cdr3_aa: CASSRLAAAYEQYF
clone_size: -; v_call: TRBV27; j_call: TRBJ1-5; d_call: -; cdr3_nt: TGTGCCAGCAGTTTAGGATCAGGCTTACAGCCCCAGCATTTT; cdr3_aa: CASSLGSGLQPQHF
clone_size: -; v_call: TRBV7-9; j_call: TRBJ2-3; d_call: TRBD1; cdr3_nt: TGTGCCAGCAGCTTTACGACAGGGGGCACGGATACGCAGTATTTT; cdr3_aa: CASSFTTGGTDTQYF
clone_size: -; v_call: TRBV18; j_call: TRBJ2-2; d_call: -; cdr3_nt: TGTGCCAGCTCACCAAGGACTCAAGGCGCCGGGGAGCTGTTTTTT; cdr3_aa: CASSPRTQGAGELFF
clone_size: -; v_call: TRBV10-3; j_call: TRBJ2-3; d_call: TRBD2; cdr3_nt: TGTGCCATCAGTAAAACCGGGACTAGCGGCCTCACAGATACGCAGTATTTT; cdr3_aa: CAISKTGTSGLTDTQYF
clone_size: -; v_call: TRBV15; j_call: TRBJ2-2; d_call: TRBD2; cdr3_nt: TGTGCCACCAGCAGAGAGTCCGGGCAAGCGGGAGCGGAGCTGTTTTTT; cdr3_aa: CATSRESGQAGAELFF
clone_size: -; v_call: TRBV6-1; j_call: TRBJ2-1; d_call: -; cdr3_nt: TGTGCCAGCAGTGAATTCACAGAAGGCAATGAGCAGTTCTTC; cdr3_aa: CASSEFTEGNEQFF
clone_size: -; v_call: TRBV11-2; j_call: TRBJ2-7; d_call: -; cdr3_nt: TGTGCCAGCAGCTCCCTGGGACTGACCTACGAGCAGTACTTC; cdr3_aa: CASSSLGLTYEQYF
clone_size: -; v_call: TRBV9; j_call: TRBJ2-2; d_call: TRBD2; cdr3_nt: TGTGCCAGCAGCGTAGCGGGAGGGACCGGGGAGCTGTTTTTT; cdr3_aa: CASSVAGGTGELFF
clone_size: -; v_call: TRBV19; j_call: TRBJ2-1; d_call: TRBD2; cdr3_nt: TGTGCCAGTAGTACTAGCGGGAGAGAGCAGTTCTTC; cdr3_aa: CASSTSGREQFF
clone_size: -; v_call: TRBV5-1; j_call: TRBJ2-3; d_call: TRBD1; cdr3_nt: TGCGCCAGCAGCTATAACAGGGGTCGGGATACGCAGTATTTT; cdr3_aa: CASSYNRGRDTQYF
clone_size: -; v_call: TRBV4-1; j_call: TRBJ2-7; d_call: -; cdr3_nt: TGCGCCAGCAGCCAAACGACGGCCAGGGGTCTCTACGAGCAGTACTTC; cdr3_aa: CASSQTTARGLYEQYF
clone_size: -; v_call: TRBV9; j_call: TRBJ2-7; d_call: -; cdr3_nt: TGTGCCAGCAGCGTAGGCAGTCCTTCCTCGGGCGAGCAGTACTTC; cdr3_aa: CASSVGSPSSGEQYF
clone_size: -; v_call: TRBV6-5; j_call: TRBJ1-2; d_call: TRBD1; cdr3_nt: TGTGCCAGCAGTCAAGGACAGGGGCTGAACTATGGCTACACCTTC; cdr3_aa: CASSQGQGLNYGYTF
clone_size: -; v_call: TRBV19; j_call: TRBJ2-1; d_call: TRBD2; cdr3_nt: TGTGCCAGTAGTATGGAGGGAGGGGTTAATGAGCAGTTCTTC; cdr3_aa: CASSMEGGVNEQFF
clone_size: -; v_call: TRBV5-1; j_call: TRBJ2-6; d_call: TRBD1; cdr3_nt: TGCGCCAGCAGCTTGTGGTCAGGGACAGTGTCTGGGGCCAACGTCCTGACTTTC; cdr3_aa: CASSLWSGTVSGANVLTF
clone_size: -; v_call: TRBV2; j_call: TRBJ1-5; d_call: -; cdr3_nt: TGTGCCACGAAAAGGGGCCCCAATCAGCCCCAGCATTTT; cdr3_aa: CATKRGPNQPQHF
clone_size: -; v_call: TRBV18; j_call: TRBJ1-1; d_call: -; cdr3_nt: TGTGCCAGCTCACCACCCGGGGGGGGGCAGAACACTGAAGCTTTCTTT; cdr3_aa: CASSPPGGGQNTEAFF
clone_size: -; v_call: TRBV11-2; j_call: TRBJ2-1; d_call: -; cdr3_nt: TGTGCCAGCAGCTTAGTCCTGAGCTCCTACAATGAGCAGTTCTTC; cdr3_aa: CASSLVLSSYNEQFF
clone_size: -; v_call: TRBV4-1; j_call: TRBJ2-7; d_call: TRBD1; cdr3_nt: TGCGCCAGCAGCCGGGACAGCCTCTACGAGCAGTACTTC; cdr3_aa: CASSRDSLYEQYF
clone_size: -; v_call: TRBV5-1; j_call: TRBJ2-3; d_call: TRBD2; cdr3_nt: TGCGCCAGCAGCTTGGTGGCTAGCGGGAGGGCAGGCACAGATACGCAGTATTTT; cdr3_aa: CASSLVASGRAGTDTQYF
clone_size: -; v_call: TRBV19; j_call: TRBJ1-1; d_call: -; cdr3_nt: TGTGCCAGTAGTATTGTGGCCTTGAACACTGAAGCTTTCTTT; cdr3_aa: CASSIVALNTEAFF
clone_size: -; v_call: TRBV11-2; j_call: TRBJ2-7; d_call: TRBD2; cdr3_nt: TGTGCCAGCAGCCCGAGCGGGGCGCGGGCGCCGGGGCTCTACGAGCAGTACTTC; cdr3_aa: CASSPSGARAPGLYEQYF
clone_size: once; v_call: TRBV19; j_call: TRBJ1-5; d_call: -; cdr3_nt: TGTGCCAGTAGACGAGGGGGGGCCGGACAGCCCCAGCATTTT; cdr3_aa: CASRRGGAGQPQHF
clone_size: -; v_call: TRBV16; j_call: TRBJ2-4; d_call: -; cdr3_nt: TGTGCCAGCAGCCAATCCCAGATAGCCAAAAACATTCAGTACTTC; cdr3_aa: CASSQSQIAKNIQYF
clone_size: -; v_call: TRBV4-1; j_call: TRBJ2-7; d_call: -; cdr3_nt: TGCGCCAGCAGCACGGGACTTATAAGCTACGAGCAGTACTTC; cdr3_aa: CASSTGLISYEQYF
clone_size: -; v_call: TRBV5-1; j_call: TRBJ1-3; d_call: -; cdr3_nt: TGCGCCAGCAGCGGCACAGACTCTGGAAACACCATATATTTT; cdr3_aa: CASSGTDSGNTIYF
clone_size: -; v_call: TRBV10-3; j_call: TRBJ2-3; d_call: TRBD2; cdr3_nt: TGTGCCATCATGACTAGCGGGAGGCTGGGGGATACGCAGTATTTT; cdr3_aa: CAIMTSGRLGDTQYF
clone_size: -; v_call: TRBV5-1; j_call: TRBJ2-3; d_call: -; cdr3_nt: TGCGCCAGCAGCTTGGGTGGCGGGATTAGCACAGATACGCAGTATTTT; cdr3_aa: CASSLGGGISTDTQYF
clone_size: -; v_call: TRBV6-1; j_call: TRBJ1-5; d_call: -; cdr3_nt: TGTGCCAGCAGTGATCGGGGAGCGGTACCCCAGCATTTT; cdr3_aa: CASSDRGAVPQHF
clone_size: -; v_call: TRBV19; j_call: TRBJ2-5; d_call: TRBD2; cdr3_nt: TGTGCCAGTAGTATAGGGACTAGCGGGAGCCGGGAGACCCAGTACTTC; cdr3_aa: CASSIGTSGSRETQYF
clone_size: -; v_call: TRBV30; j_call: TRBJ2-7; d_call: -; cdr3_nt: TGTGCCTGGAAGAGCGGCTCCTACGAGCAGTACTTC; cdr3_aa: CAWKSGSYEQYF
clone_size: -; v_call: TRBV7-8; j_call: TRBJ2-7; d_call: TRBD2; cdr3_nt: TGTGCCAGCAGCTTAGCGCTAGCGGGAGGGGTAAACGAGCAGTACTTC; cdr3_aa: CASSLALAGGVNEQYF
clone_size: few; v_call: TRBV27; j_call: TRBJ1-5; d_call: TRBD1; cdr3_nt: TGTGCCAGCAGGCCCAGGGGGCTCAGCAATCAGCCCCAGCATTTT; cdr3_aa: CASRPRGLSNQPQHF
clone_size: once; v_call: TRBV28; j_call: TRBJ2-1; d_call: -; cdr3_nt: TGTGCCAGCAGTGACTGGGGGCGCCTGAGCGATGAGCAGTTCTTC; cdr3_aa: CASSDWGRLSDEQFF
clone_size: -; v_call: TRBV28; j_call: TRBJ2-6; d_call: TRBD2; cdr3_nt: TGTGCCAGCAGTTTAGAGGGAGGGGTCAACGTCCTGACTTTC; cdr3_aa: CASSLEGGVNVLTF
clone_size: -; v_call: TRBV7-2; j_call: TRBJ1-5; d_call: -; cdr3_nt: TGTGCCAGCAGCTTGGGAGTTCTTCAGCCCCAGCATTTT; cdr3_aa: CASSLGVLQPQHF
clone_size: -; v_call: TRBV19; j_call: TRBJ2-1; d_call: -; cdr3_nt: TGTGCCAGTAGTATCCGGGATGAGCAGTTCTTC; cdr3_aa: CASSIRDEQFF
clone_size: once; v_call: TRBV5-1; j_call: TRBJ1-1; d_call: -; cdr3_nt: TGCGCCAGCAGCAGGCCAGGGGCTGAGGGCACTGAAGCTTTCTTT; cdr3_aa: CASSRPGAEGTEAFF
clone_size: -; v_call: TRBV5-1; j_call: TRBJ1-2; d_call: -; cdr3_nt: TGCGCCAGCAGCTGGAGGACGGACGGAGGCTACACCTTC; cdr3_aa: CASSWRTDGGYTF
clone_size: -; v_call: TRBV4-1; j_call: TRBJ1-2; d_call: TRBD1; cdr3_nt: TGCGCCAGCAGCCAAGATCTCCAGGGGGTCCGCTACACCTTC; cdr3_aa: CASSQDLQGVRYTF
clone_size: -; v_call: TRBV28; j_call: TRBJ2-7; d_call: TRBD2; cdr3_nt: TGTGCCAGCAGTCGAACCCGACTAGCGGGCCTCTCCTACGAGCAGTACTTC; cdr3_aa: CASSRTRLAGLSYEQYF
clone_size: once; v_call: TRBV15; j_call: TRBJ2-7; d_call: TRBD2; cdr3_nt: TGTGCCACCAGCAGAGATTACAATCCCGGGACTAGCGTTGGAAGCGAGCAGTACTTC; cdr3_aa: CATSRDYNPGTSVGSEQYF
clone_size: -; v_call: TRBV14; j_call: TRBJ2-7; d_call: TRBD2; cdr3_nt: TGTGCCAGCAGCCAAGGGTGGTCAGCGGGAGGCCGCTTATCCTACGAGCAGTACTTC; cdr3_aa: CASSQGWSAGGRLSYEQYF
clone_size: -; v_call: TRBV5-1; j_call: TRBJ2-1; d_call: TRBD1; cdr3_nt: TGCGCCAGCAGCTTGGGACAGGGGGCTTACAATGAGCAGTTCTTC; cdr3_aa: CASSLGQGAYNEQFF